These 22 T cell receptor beta chains originate from one sample sequenced in a study of vaccination and CD4 T cells after COVID-19. Treatment given: approximately nine-day PBMC culture with coronavirus spike peptide pools or control peptides (ViraFEST assay). Researchers collected the unexposed donor's CD4+ T cells before the COVID-19 pandemic (2011-2018). Their target antigens are unknown. With the Oncomine TCR Beta short-read assay, DNA from cultured CD4+ T cells was sequenced. After culture, CD4+ T cells served as the source for genomic DNA extraction. One entry per CDR3 protein results from TCRdb running MiXCR on the PCR reads. The sample shows 6,500 to 9,000 distinct CDR3 sequences, around 41% of them seen only once. The sequenced sample was CD4+ T cells from blood, cultured in vitro. The receptors were sampled from a human donor in good health.

The rearrangement links TRBV7-2 to TRBJ2-7; no clear D. Germline V CDR1 and CDR2: SGHTA, FQGNSA. The V end lost 4 bases, the J end lost 2 bases, and 3 bases lay between the germline ends. The CDR3 totals 11 residues. The CDR3 DNA is TGTGCCAGCAGCTCTACCTACGAGCAGTACTTC. Translating gives CASSSTYEQYF.

This chain joins TRBV10-3 and TRBJ1-2, with 7 bases that match TRBD1. This CDR3 spans 12 amino acids. Germline CDR1 reads ENHRY; CDR2 reads SYGVKD. J gave up 12 bases and V 5 bases, and 9 bases lay outside the gene matches. CDR3 amino acids: CAISTTGVRHTF. The CDR3 nucleotides are TGTGCCATCAGTACAACAGGGGTGAGGCACACCTTC.

The rearrangement uses TRBV6-2 or TRBV6-3 and TRBJ2-5; 9 nucleotides agree with TRBD2. The germline V gene has CDR1 MNHEY and CDR2 SVGEGT. J was trimmed by 5 bases and V by 6 bases; bases with no gene match: 13. The CDR3 totals 16 residues. The CDR3 spells CASRAFPGTSSETQYF. DNA of the CDR3: TGTGCCAGCAGGGCCTTCCCCGGGACTAGCAGTGAGACCCAGTACTTC.

This clonotype was recorded a few times. The V gene is TRBV7-8, the J gene TRBJ2-1, with 11 bases identical to TRBD2. CDR3 length: 15 amino acids. Losses at the gene ends were 5 bases for V and 3 bases for J; bases not matched to a gene: 3. Germline CDR1 SGHVS, CDR2 FQNEAQ. Here the CDR3 reads CASSQLAGVYNEQFF. The CDR3 region has the DNA TGTGCCAGCAGCCAACTAGCGGGGGTCTACAATGAGCAGTTCTTC.

This clonotype was seen a handful of times. V is TRBV6-1 and J is TRBJ1-2; TRBD1 aligns across 11 bases. Germline CDR1 reads MNHNS; CDR2 reads SASEGT. V shed 6 bases and J 8 bases; nucleotides not matched to a gene: 5. The CDR3 spans 13 residues. CDR3: CASRSDRGRGYTF. In DNA form, the CDR3 reads TGTGCCAGCAGGTCGGACAGGGGGCGAGGCTACACCTTC.

V gene TRBV6-5 combines with J gene TRBJ2-7; D is possibly TRBD1 (6 bases). V dropped 0 bases and J dropped 6 bases, with 18 bases sitting between them. This CDR3 has 16 amino acids. The V gene's germline CDR1 is MNHEY and CDR2 SVGAGI. As DNA, the CDR3 is TGTGCCAGCAGTTACTCACAGGGCCTAATAGGGGGCGAGCAGTACTTC. Translating gives CASSYSQGLIGGEQYF.

The chain has TRBV30 and TRBJ1-1, with D possibly TRBD1 on 5 matching bases. This CDR3 has 12 residues. From germline, CDR1 is GTSNPN and CDR2 SVGIG (reference sequence). CDR3 sequence: CAADRGNTEAFF. The CDR3 DNA is TGTGCGGCAGACAGAGGGAACACTGAAGCTTTCTTT.

The chain carries TRBV27 and TRBJ1-1; tentative D call: TRBD1 (6 bases). CDR1 and CDR2 (germline): MNHEY, SMNVEV (reference sequence). This CDR3 is 15 amino acids long. With 4 bases removed from V and 4 bases from J, the gap between germline ends came to 16 bases. Written as DNA, the CDR3 is TGTGCCAGCAGTTGGGGGTTGAGGGGGTCCACTGAAGCTTTCTTT. Its translation is CASSWGLRGSTEAFF.

The table lists this clonotype with a few counts. This chain connects TRBV19 to TRBJ2-3; no clear D gene. The CDR3 sequence is 11 residues long. The V and J ends lost 6 bases and 5 bases respectively, with 6 bases between them. Germline CDR1 and CDR2: LNHDA and SQIVND (reference sequence). In DNA, the CDR3 is TGTGCCAGTAGACGGTTAGATACGCAGTATTTT. Its translation: CASRRLDTQYF.

In nucleotides, the CDR3 is TGCAGTGCTACGGGACCTTCAAGACGCTTCCAGCCCCAGCATTTT. Its protein product is CSATGPSRRFQPQHF. The chain has TRBV20-1 and TRBJ1-5; the D gene is possibly TRBD1 (5 bases). Looked up from germline, CDR1 is DFQATT and CDR2 is SNEGSKA (reference sequence). Trimming pared 4 bases from V and 7 bases from J, leaving 20 bases between. The length of the CDR3 is 15 residues.

This clonotype appeared a single time. The rearrangement joins TRBV4-3 to TRBJ2-5, with 7 bases lining up with TRBD1. V lost 0 bases, J lost 4 bases, and 5 bases stayed unmatched. Germline lookup yields CDR1 LGHNA and CDR2 YSLEER. CDR3 length equals 15 residues. CDR3 sequence reads: CASSQDNRGGETQYF. CDR3 DNA sequence: TGCGCCAGCAGCCAAGATAACAGGGGCGGAGAGACCCAGTACTTC.

The chain employs TRBV6-1 and TRBJ1-2, with TRBD1 identical over 10 bases. This CDR3 comprises 14 residues. V lost 7 bases, J lost 8 bases, and 10 bases stayed unmatched. Germline V lookup: CDR1 MNHNS, CDR2 SASEGT. For the CDR3, the DNA is TGTGCCAGCAAGCTCCGGGACAGGGGAGACGGCTACACCTTC. This sequence encodes CASKLRDRGDGYTF.

This clonotype has only a few counts. The chain has TRBV20-1 and TRBJ1-5; 7 bases are shared with TRBD1. Germline assignment: CDR1 DFQATT and CDR2 SNEGSKA (reference sequence). The V and J ends lost 0 bases and 7 bases, in that order; junction bases with no gene match: 18. CDR3 length equals 18 residues. CDR3 bases: TGCAGTGCTAGAGAGTTACAACCCAGGGGGAGCACAGGGCAGCCCCAGCATTTT. It specifies CSARELQPRGSTGQPQHF.

This clonotype was found a few times. This chain links TRBV11-3 with TRBJ1-1; D is perhaps TRBD1 (5 bases). The V gene's germline CDR1 is SGHNT and CDR2 YENEEA. V lost 5 bases and J lost 5, with 12 bases in between. The CDR3 totals 13 residues. In DNA form, the CDR3 reads TGTGCCAGCAGCCCTGACGGGGGGACTGAAGCTTTCTTT. Translating it yields CASSPDGGTEAFF.

This clonotype was observed a few times. This sequence joins TRBV15 and TRBJ2-5, with TRBD1 as a possible D gene (6 bases). Germline CDR1 reads LNHNV; CDR2 reads YYDKDF (reference sequence). Trimming took 3 bases from V and 3 from J, leaving 14 bases between them. The CDR3 loop spans 15 amino acids. The CDR3 DNA reads as TGTGCCACCAGCAGGAGACAGGTAAAGAAAGAGACCCAGTACTTC. As protein: CATSRRQVKKETQYF.

This clonotype came up a few times. V usage is TRBV9 and J usage is TRBJ1-1; no clear D gene. V was pared by 0 bases and J by 2 bases, with 5 bases between. CDR3 length: 13 amino acids. Germline CDR1 and CDR2: SGDLS and YYNGEE. The CDR3 nucleotides read TGTGCCAGCAGCGTAGTGGCAAACACTGAAGCTTTCTTT. Its protein is CASSVVANTEAFF.

This clonotype appeared a few times. This chain uses TRBV15 with TRBJ1-1, with D perhaps matching TRBD1 (5 bases). This CDR3 comprises 14 residues. The V and J ends lost 1 base and 8 bases respectively, with 14 bases between them. Germline V gene data show CDR1 as LNHNV and CDR2 as YYDKDF (reference sequence). The DNA for the CDR3 is TGTGCCACCAGCAGAGGGGGGGACTCAAGGGAAGCTTTCTTT. Translating gives CATSRGGDSREAFF.

The CDR3 nucleotides are TGTGCCAGCAGTGAAATGGCAGGGGGAAGTACCGGGGAGCTGTTTTTT. Encoded protein: CASSEMAGGSTGELFF. This chain uses TRBV6-1 with TRBJ2-2; 7 bases are a match to TRBD1. Germline V gene sequence: CDR1 MNHNS, CDR2 SASEGT. Losses at the gene ends were 2 bases for V and 5 bases for J; bases not matched to a gene: 8. The CDR3 runs to 16 residues.

Points on this clonotype: One end of the junction varies from germline; a read error may be responsible. The chain recombines TRBV12-3 or TRBV12-4 with TRBJ1-2; D uncertain. The CDR3 is made up of 12 amino acids. CDR3 sequence: CASTLDREGYTF. CDR3 DNA: TGTGCCAGCACTTTAGACCGAGAAGGCTACACCTTC.

This clonotype occurred a few times. The V call is TRBV15, the J call TRBJ1-2; D not resolved. Germline loops: CDR1 LNHNV, CDR2 YYDKDF (reference sequence). The CDR3 is 17 amino acids. V was shortened by 3 bases and J by 4 bases, with 21 bases between the two germline ends. CDR3 in amino acids: CATSSAIGWGRGYGYTF. DNA of the CDR3: TGTGCCACCAGCAGCGCCATCGGATGGGGTCGGGGCTATGGCTACACCTTC. Filled out from reference TRBV15 and TRBJ1-2, the complete variable domain reads DAMVIQNPRYQVTQFGKPVTLSCSQTLNHNVMYWYQQKSSQAPKLLFHYYDKDFNNEADTPDNFQSRRPNTSFCFLDIRSPGLGDTAMYLCATSSAIGWGRGYGYTFGSGTRLTVV.

The rearrangement uses TRBV10-3 and TRBJ2-7; the match to TRBD1 covers 11 bases. The length of the CDR3 is 15 residues. With V trimmed by 4 bases and J by 2 bases, 4 bases remained unmatched. Germline V CDR1 and CDR2: ENHRY, SYGVKD. The CDR3 coding sequence is TGTGCCATCAGTGTATCGGGACAGGGGGCCTACGAGCAGTACTTC. As protein: CAISVSGQGAYEQYF.

This clonotype has just a few counts. The chain couples TRBV19 to TRBJ2-2; 9 positions match TRBD2. V shed 8 bases and J 5 bases; nucleotides not matched to a gene: 9. Germline V gene sequence: CDR1 LNHDA, CDR2 SQIVND (reference sequence). The CDR3 is made up of 15 amino acids. Here the CDR3 reads CASGRAGGPTGELFF. The CDR3 DNA is TGTGCCAGTGGAAGGGCGGGAGGGCCTACCGGGGAGCTGTTTTTT.